This entry lists 3 T cell receptor beta chains sequenced from one sample in a study of blood T cell repertoires in COVID-19. The assay was immunoSEQ multiplex PCR, and TCRdb's table has in-frame clones only and misses some. Of roughly 350,000 clones in the sample, around 87% were seen once. The specimen was peripheral blood. These receptors came from a woman in her 30s with COVID-19, enrolled during active disease.

J is TRBJ1-6 and V is TRBV6-6, with TRBD1 matching over 7 bases. The CDR3 is made up of 16 amino acids. With V trimmed by 6 bases and J by 10 bases, 15 bases remained unmatched. CDR1 is MNHNY, CDR2 SVGAGI, per germline (reference sequence). The DNA of the CDR3 is TGTGCCAGCAGCCCCGGAGGGGGCCTAAGAGAGTCACCCCTCCACTTT. Amino acid sequence: CASSPGGGLRESPLHF.

V is TRBV28 and J is TRBJ1-1; D gene uncertain. Trimming took off 1 base at V and 0 bases at J, with 6 bases between the two ends. CDR1 is MDHEN and CDR2 is SYDVKM in the germline V gene. CDR3 length equals 14 residues. CDR3 nucleotide sequence: TGTGCCAGCAGTTTATTGGCGGTGAACACTGAAGCTTTCTTT. This gives the protein CASSLLAVNTEAFF.

Details on this clone: This specimen includes other DNA sequences encoding the same CDR3. V and J are TRBV29-1 and TRBJ2-4; D gene ambiguous. The CDR3 contains 11 residues. Trimming cost V 3 bases and J 3 bases, with 3 bases left between them. Per the germline V gene, CDR1 is SQVTM and CDR2 is ANQGSEA. CDR3 sequence reads: CSVDSKNIQYF. The CDR3 DNA is TGCAGCGTTGATAGCAAAAACATTCAGTACTTC.